The entry below describes one T cell receptor (beta chain). Method: immunoSEQ multiplex PCR; TCRdb's copy keeps in-frame clones and lacks some. The repertoire holds 60,000 to 75,000 clones, with 75% to 90% as singletons. The data are from a study of early stage breast cancer tumors. Germline values: CDR1 SGHNT, CDR2 YYREEE (reference sequence). The CDR3 contains 13 residues. Trimming took off 4 bases at V and 2 bases at J, with 9 bases between the two ends. Sequenced material: blood. The rearrangement joins TRBV5-4 to TRBJ2-5; D may correspond to TRBD1 or TRBD2 (5 bases each). This TCR derives from a person aged 35 to 50 with breast cancer. The CDR3 loop is CASSVGTQETQYF. CDR3 bases: TGTGCCAGCAGCGTTGGGACGCAAGAGACCCAGTACTTC.